Below, 5 T cell receptor beta chains from the same sample are listed, as sequenced in a study of T cell responses to AZD1222 COVID-19 vaccine. Data came from immunoSEQ multiplex PCR; TCRdb stores just in-frame clones and leaves some out. This table has approximately 170,000 clones, around 87% appearing once. The material sequenced was peripheral blood, taken on day 0 of AZD1222 vaccination. The receptors shown here come from an adult in good health.

In this sample, this clone turned up once. This sequence joins TRBV7-2 and TRBJ2-7, with D maybe TRBD2 (5 bases). Per the germline V gene, CDR1 is SGHTA and CDR2 is FQGNSA. The CDR3 contains 15 residues. V was clipped by 1 base and J by 0 bases, with 10 bases between them. CDR3 region: CASSLELGSSYEQYF. For the CDR3, the DNA is TGTGCCAGCAGCTTAGAGTTGGGGAGCTCCTACGAGCAGTACTTC. Using reference TRBV7-2 and TRBJ2-7 for the parts outside the CDR3, the full variable domain is GAGVSQSPSNKVTEKGKDVELRCDPISGHTALYWYRQSLGQGLEFLIYFQGNSAPDKSGLPSDRFSAERTGGSVSTLTIQRTQQEDSAVYLCASSLELGSSYEQYFGPGTRLTVT.

The chain joins TRBV2 to TRBJ1-2, with TRBD1 matching over 8 bases. CDR1 and CDR2 from the germline V gene are SNHLY and FYNNEI. With V trimmed by 8 bases and J by 3 bases, 2 bases remained unmatched. This CDR3 spans 12 amino acids. This chain's CDR3 is CASQGQDYGYTF. The CDR3 coding sequence is TGTGCCAGCCAGGGACAGGACTATGGCTACACCTTC.

CDR3 amino acids: CSASPGYGYTF. The DNA of the CDR3 is TGCAGTGCTAGCCCAGGATATGGCTACACCTTC. The chain links TRBV20-1 to TRBJ1-2; D unresolved. Germline V gives CDR1 DFQATT, CDR2 SNEGSKA (reference sequence). Trimming took 3 bases from V and 5 from J, leaving 7 bases between them. CDR3 size: 11 residues.

In DNA form, the CDR3 reads TGTGCCAGCAGTGAAGACCTGGGGGTGAGCACTGAAGCTTTCTTT. As protein: CASSEDLGVSTEAFF. The V gene is TRBV27, the J gene TRBJ1-1; maybe TRBD1 (5 bases). CDR3 length equals 15 residues. V lost 5 bases, J lost 4 bases, and 17 bases lay in between. Germline V lookup: CDR1 MNHEY, CDR2 SMNVEV (reference sequence).

The chain employs TRBV12-3 or TRBV12-4 and TRBJ1-1, with D unresolved. Trimming removed 7 bases at V and 1 base at J, with 10 bases between. There are 13 residues in the CDR3. The DNA for the CDR3 is TGTGCCAGCATCCTCTTCGGGAACACTGAAGCTTTCTTT. Residues: CASILFGNTEAFF.